This entry is about one TCR beta chain. This record belongs to a study of blood T cell repertoires in COVID-19. Study as a whole: Sources were T cells, B-cell-depleted T cells, or PBMCs; the material itself was cDNA or gDNA.

The table came from immunoSEQ multiplex PCR; TCRdb's copy has only in-frame clones and leaves some out. The table includes tens of thousands of clones, over 75% detected once. The length of the CDR3 is 13 residues. V lost 3 bases, J lost 3 bases, and 0 bases stayed unmatched. The germline V gene has CDR1 KGHSH and CDR2 LQKENI. This TCR came from a human donor in a cohort sampled during active COVID-19. Sequenced material: peripheral blood. The V and J genes are TRBV18 and TRBJ2-7; 9 bases line up with TRBD2. The CDR3 DNA sequence: TGTGCCAGCTCACCGACTAGCGGCTACGAGCAGTACTTC. This translates into CASSPTSGYEQYF. The whole variable domain, remainder taken from reference TRBV18 and TRBJ2-7, is NAGVMQNPRHLVRRRGQEARLRCSPMKGHSHVYWYRQLPEEGLKFMVYLQKENIIDESGMPKERFSAEFPKEGPSILRIQQVVRGDSAAYFCASSPTSGYEQYFGPGTRLTVT.